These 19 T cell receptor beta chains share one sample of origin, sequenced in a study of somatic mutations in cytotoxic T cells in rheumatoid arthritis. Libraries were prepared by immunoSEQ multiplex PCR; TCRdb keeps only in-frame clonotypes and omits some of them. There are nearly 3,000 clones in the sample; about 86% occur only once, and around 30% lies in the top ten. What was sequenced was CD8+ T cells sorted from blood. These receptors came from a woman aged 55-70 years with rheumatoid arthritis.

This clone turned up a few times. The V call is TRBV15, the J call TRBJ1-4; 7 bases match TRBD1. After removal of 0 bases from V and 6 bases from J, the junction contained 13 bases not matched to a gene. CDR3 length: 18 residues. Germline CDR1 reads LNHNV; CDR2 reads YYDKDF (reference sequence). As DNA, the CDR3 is TGTGCCACCAGCAGAGATCGAGGACGCCTCAGGGGGGATGAAAAACTGTTTTTT. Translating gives CATSRDRGRLRGDEKLFF. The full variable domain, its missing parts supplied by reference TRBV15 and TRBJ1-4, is DAMVIQNPRYQVTQFGKPVTLSCSQTLNHNVMYWYQQKSSQAPKLLFHYYDKDFNNEADTPDNFQSRRPNTSFCFLDIRSPGLGDTAMYLCATSRDRGRLRGDEKLFFGSGTQLSVL.

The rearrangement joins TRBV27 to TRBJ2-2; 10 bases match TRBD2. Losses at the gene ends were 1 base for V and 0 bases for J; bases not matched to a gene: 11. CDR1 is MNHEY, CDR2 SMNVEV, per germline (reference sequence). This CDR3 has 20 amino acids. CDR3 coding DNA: TGTGCCAGCAGTTTATATCCGCTAGCGGGAGTTCTCCCGAACACCGGGGAGCTGTTTTTT. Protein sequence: CASSLYPLAGVLPNTGELFF.

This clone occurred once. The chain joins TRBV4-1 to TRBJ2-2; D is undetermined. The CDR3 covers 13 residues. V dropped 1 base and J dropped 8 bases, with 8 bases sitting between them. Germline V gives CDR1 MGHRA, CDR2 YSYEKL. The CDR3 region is CASSQVARGELFF. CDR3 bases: TGCGCCAGCAGCCAAGTAGCTCGGGGGGAGCTGTTTTTT.

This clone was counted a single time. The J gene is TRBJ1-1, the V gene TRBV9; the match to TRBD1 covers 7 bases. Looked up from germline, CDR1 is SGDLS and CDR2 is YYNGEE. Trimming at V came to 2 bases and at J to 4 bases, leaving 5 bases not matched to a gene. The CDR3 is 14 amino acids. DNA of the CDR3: TGTGCCAGCAGCGTGGGGACAGCTTCCACTGAAGCTTTCTTT. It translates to CASSVGTASTEAFF.

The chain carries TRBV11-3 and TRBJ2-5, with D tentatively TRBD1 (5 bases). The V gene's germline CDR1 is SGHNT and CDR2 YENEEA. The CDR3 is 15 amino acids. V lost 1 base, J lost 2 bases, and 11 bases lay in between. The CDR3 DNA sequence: TGTGCCAGCAGCTTAGGATTACAGGTTCAAGAGACCCAGTACTTC. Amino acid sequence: CASSLGLQVQETQYF.

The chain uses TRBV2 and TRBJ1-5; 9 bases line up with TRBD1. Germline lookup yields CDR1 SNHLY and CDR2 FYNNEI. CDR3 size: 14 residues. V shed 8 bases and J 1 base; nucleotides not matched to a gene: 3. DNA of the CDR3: TGTGCCAGCGTCGACAGGGGGAGCAATCAGCCCCAGCATTTT. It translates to CASVDRGSNQPQHF. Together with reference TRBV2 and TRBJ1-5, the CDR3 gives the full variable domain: EPEVTQTPSHQVTQMGQEVILRCVPISNHLYFYWYRQILGQKVEFLVSFYNNEISEKSEIFDDQFSVERPDGSNFTLKIRSTKLEDSAMYFCASVDRGSNQPQHFGDGTRLSIL.

The CDR3 region is CASSAYPETQYF. DNA of the CDR3: TGTGCCAGCAGCGCGTACCCAGAGACCCAGTACTTC. V is TRBV5-4 and J is TRBJ2-5; no clear D gene. Trimming took off 4 bases at V and 4 bases at J, with 8 bases between the two ends. The CDR3 is 12 amino acids. CDR1 is SGHNT, CDR2 YYREEE, per germline (reference sequence).

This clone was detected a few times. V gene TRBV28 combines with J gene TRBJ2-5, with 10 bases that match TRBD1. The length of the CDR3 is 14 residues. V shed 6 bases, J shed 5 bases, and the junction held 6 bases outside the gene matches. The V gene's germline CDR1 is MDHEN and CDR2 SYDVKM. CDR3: CASSNDRGLETQYF. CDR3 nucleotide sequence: TGTGCCAGCAGCAACGACAGGGGGCTTGAGACCCAGTACTTC.

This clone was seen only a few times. In nucleotides, the CDR3 is TGTGCCAGCAGCTTAACGGTTGGGGAGACTAGCGGGAGCCGGGAGCTGTTTTTT. Amino acid sequence: CASSLTVGETSGSRELFF. The chain links TRBV7-8 to TRBJ2-2; 12 bases are a match to TRBD2. V shed 2 bases and J 9 bases; nucleotides not matched to a gene: 13. Germline loops: CDR1 SGHVS, CDR2 FQNEAQ. CDR3 length: 18 amino acids. Full variable domain (outside the CDR3, taken from reference TRBV7-8 and TRBJ2-2): GAGVSQSPRYKVAKRGQDVALRCDPISGHVSLFWYQQALGQGPEFLTYFQNEAQLDKSGLPSDRFFAERPEGSVSTLKIQRTQQEDSAVYLCASSLTVGETSGSRELFFGEGSRLTVL.

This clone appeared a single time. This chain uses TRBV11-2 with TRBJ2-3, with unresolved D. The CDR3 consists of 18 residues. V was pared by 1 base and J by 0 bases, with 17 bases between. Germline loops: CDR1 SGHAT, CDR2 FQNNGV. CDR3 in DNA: TGTGCCAGCAGCTTAGGTCCCGCCCGAATCACTAGCACAGATACGCAGTATTTT. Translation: CASSLGPARITSTDTQYF.

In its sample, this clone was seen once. CDR3 loop: CASSQGVGQPQHF. As DNA, the CDR3 is TGTGCCAGCAGTCAAGGGGTGGGTCAGCCCCAGCATTTT. The chain carries TRBV27 and TRBJ1-5; perhaps TRBD1 as D (5 bases). V gave up 5 bases and J gave up 6 bases, with 11 bases separating them. From germline, CDR1 is MNHEY and CDR2 SMNVEV (reference sequence). This CDR3 contains 13 residues.

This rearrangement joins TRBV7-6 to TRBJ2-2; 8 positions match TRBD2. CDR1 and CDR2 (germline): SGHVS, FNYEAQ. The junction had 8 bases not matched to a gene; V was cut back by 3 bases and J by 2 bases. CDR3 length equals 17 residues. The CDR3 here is CASSFGLLAENTGELFF. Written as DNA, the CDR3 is TGTGCCAGCAGCTTTGGCCTACTAGCGGAAAACACCGGGGAGCTGTTTTTT.

The CDR3 DNA follows: TGTGCCAGCAGCCCTGGGACAGGGTGGGTAGACTACACCTTC. As protein: CASSPGTGWVDYTF. V and J are TRBV5-6 and TRBJ1-2, with 9 bases matching TRBD1. The length of the CDR3 is 14 residues. Losses at the gene ends were 4 bases for V and 10 bases for J; bases not matched to a gene: 11. Per the germline V gene, CDR1 is SGHDT and CDR2 is YYEEEE.

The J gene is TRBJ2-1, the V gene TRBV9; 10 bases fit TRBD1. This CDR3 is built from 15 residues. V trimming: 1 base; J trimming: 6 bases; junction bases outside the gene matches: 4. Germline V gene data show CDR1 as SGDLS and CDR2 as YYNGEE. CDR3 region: CASSVWGQGINEQFF. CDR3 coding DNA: TGTGCCAGCAGCGTATGGGGACAGGGGATCAATGAGCAGTTCTTC.

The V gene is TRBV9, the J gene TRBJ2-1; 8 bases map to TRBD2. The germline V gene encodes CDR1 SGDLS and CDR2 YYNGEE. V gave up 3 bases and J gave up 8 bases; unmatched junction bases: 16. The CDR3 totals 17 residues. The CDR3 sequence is CASSARSLNQLADEQFF. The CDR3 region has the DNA TGTGCCAGCAGCGCCCGTAGTCTGAACCAACTAGCGGATGAGCAGTTCTTC.

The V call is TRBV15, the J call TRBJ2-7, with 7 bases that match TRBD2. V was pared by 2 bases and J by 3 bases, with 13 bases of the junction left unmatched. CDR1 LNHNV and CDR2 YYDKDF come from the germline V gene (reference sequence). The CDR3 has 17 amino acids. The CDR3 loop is CATSRNPPQRDVYEQYF. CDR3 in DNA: TGTGCCACCAGCAGAAACCCGCCTCAGCGGGACGTCTACGAGCAGTACTTC.

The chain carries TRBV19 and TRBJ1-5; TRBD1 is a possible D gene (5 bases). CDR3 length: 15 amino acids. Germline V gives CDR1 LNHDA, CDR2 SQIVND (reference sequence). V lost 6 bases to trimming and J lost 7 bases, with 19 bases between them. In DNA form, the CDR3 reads TGTGCCAGTAGGGAAACCGGGACTCTTGTCCAGCCCCAGCATTTT. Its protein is CASRETGTLVQPQHF.

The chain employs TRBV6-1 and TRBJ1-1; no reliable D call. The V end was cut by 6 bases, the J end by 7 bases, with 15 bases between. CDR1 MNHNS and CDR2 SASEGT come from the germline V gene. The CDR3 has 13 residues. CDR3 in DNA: TGTGCCAGCAGGGAATGGGCGACCCGTGAAGCTTTCTTT. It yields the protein CASREWATREAFF.

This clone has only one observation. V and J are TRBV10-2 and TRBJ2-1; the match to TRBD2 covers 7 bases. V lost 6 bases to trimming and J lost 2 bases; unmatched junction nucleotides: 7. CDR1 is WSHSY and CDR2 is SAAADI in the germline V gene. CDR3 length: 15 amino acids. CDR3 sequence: CASSAGEKTYNEQFF. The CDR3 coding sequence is TGCGCCAGCAGCGCGGGGGAAAAGACCTACAATGAGCAGTTCTTC.